These T cell receptor beta chains were read from a single sample in a study of response to subunit inactivated influenza vaccine. TCRdb re-derived calls from the RT-PCR reads in MiXCR, one entry per CDR3 protein. The data show 530,000 or so distinct CDR3 sequences, 14% seen once. Sequencing used PBMCs from blood, obtained 11 to 12 days after vaccination. Receptors originate from a man aged 45-65 years who received an inactivated influenza vaccine. The CDR3 runs from the conserved cysteine through the conserved F or W. D genes are given only for firm matches. Clone size is shown for a subset of rows, as once, few, many or a class of expanded clone.

size | J | V | D | DNA | CDR3
- | TRBJ1-5 | TRBV3-1 | TRBD1 | TGTGCCAGCAGCCCACAGACAGGGATCAATCAGCCCCAGCATTTT | CASSPQTGINQPQHF
many | TRBJ1-1 | TRBV29-1 | - | TGCAGCGTTGTTGGACACTTGAACACTGAAGCTTTCTTT | CSVVGHLNTEAFF
few | TRBJ2-7 | TRBV4-2 | - | TGTGCCAGCAGCCCGTTAAGGGCAGGGACATCGGGGGAGCAGTACTTC | CASSPLRAGTSGEQYF
once | TRBJ2-6 | TRBV28 | - | TGTGCCAGCAGCCATAGTCTCGCTGGGGCCAACGTCCTGACTTTC | CASSHSLAGANVLTF
few | TRBJ2-2 | TRBV4-3 | - | TGCGCCAGCAGCCAAGATTGGGAGAGGCGCGGGGAGCTGTTTTTT | CASSQDWERRGELFF
few | TRBJ1-1 | TRBV5-1 | TRBD1 | TGCGCCAGCAGACAGGGGGCGACGAACACTGAAGCTTTCTTT | CASRQGATNTEAFF
few | TRBJ1-4 | TRBV12-3/TRBV12-4 | TRBD1 | TGTGCCAGCAGAAGGGACAGCACAATTGAAAAACTGTTTTTT | CASRRDSTIEKLFF
many | TRBJ1-1 | TRBV5-1 | TRBD1 | TGCGCCAGCAGCCTACGAACAGGGGGTCACATGAACACTGAAGCTTTCTTT | CASSLRTGGHMNTEAFF
few | TRBJ1-6 | TRBV14 | - | TGTGCCAGCAGCGCGTCTCGGTCTTCACCCCTCCACTTT | CASSASRSSPLHF
many | TRBJ2-7 | TRBV18 | TRBD2 | TGTGCCAGCTCGGAGCTAGCGGGAGAAGGGTACGAGCAGTACTTC | CASSELAGEGYEQYF
- | TRBJ2-7 | TRBV6-1 | - | TGTGCCAGCAGTGAGCGGGGCACTAGAAACTCCTACGAGCAGTACTTC | CASSERGTRNSYEQYF
- | TRBJ1-4 | TRBV5-1 | TRBD1 | TGCGCCAGCAGCTTGATTGGACAGGGGTCGGAAAAACTGTTTTTT | CASSLIGQGSEKLFF
few | TRBJ2-1 | TRBV6-2/TRBV6-3 | - | TGTGCCAGCAACAGGGATAACTACAATGAGCAGTTCTTC | CASNRDNYNEQFF
- | TRBJ2-4 | TRBV7-2 | - | TGTGCCAGCAGCTTATCCCAGGGTGGTGGGGGAAACATTCAGTACTTC | CASSLSQGGGGNIQYF
- | TRBJ1-1 | TRBV29-1 | - | TGCAGCGTTGAAGGACAGCTAAACACTGAAGCTTTCTTT | CSVEGQLNTEAFF
- | TRBJ1-2 | TRBV5-1 | - | TGCGCCAGCAGCTTGGAGACGGTATACTATGGCTACACCTTC | CASSLETVYYGYTF